The following is a T cell receptor (beta chain) sequence with its context. Its specificity is unknown. The CDR3 spans 13 residues. The germline V and J ends were trimmed by 0 bases and 2 bases, with 6 bases remaining between them. The sample is drawn from a study of cytomegalovirus exposure and HLA in healthy donors. Study-wide results and caveats: CMV antigen specificity was confirmed in vitro for three CMV-associated chains. As a later analysis revealed, most CMV-associated TCR beta chains appeared HLA-restricted.

60 Vbeta and 13 Jbeta primers were used in PCR. Sequencing was performed with immunoSEQ multiplex PCR; in TCRdb, only in-frame clones are kept and a portion is missing. The sample carries about 180,000 clones, roughly 80% recorded once. This clonotype was sampled from a man aged 35-49 years in good health and CMV-seronegative. The material sequenced was PBMCs. The chain joins TRBV5-3 to TRBJ2-7, with D unclear. TRBV5-3 counts as an open reading frame of uncertain function. The CDR3 loop reads CARSLAGTYEQYF. The CDR3 DNA reads TGTGCCAGAAGCTTGGCAGGAACCTACGAGCAGTACTTC.